Below, 18 T cell receptor beta chains from the same sample are listed, as sequenced in a study of spatial heterogeneity in lung cancer. Time point specified: sample taken at primary tumor resection. Tumor, nontumor lung or frozen PBMC supplied whole RNA, sequenced without sorting. Via MiXCR, TCRdb re-called the 5' RACE reads, giving one row per CDR3 protein. Counted here are some 40,000 distinct CDR3 sequences, 5.2% occurring once; the ten biggest clones make up 25% to 30%. Source: PBMCs, taken at surgery. All receptors derive from a female donor with early-stage non-small cell lung cancer.

In its sample, this clonotype was seen many times. This chain links TRBV20-1 with TRBJ2-5; 10 nucleotides agree with TRBD2. V was clipped by 1 base and J by 5 bases; unmatched bases: 7. This CDR3 is 15 amino acids long. CDR1 is DFQATT and CDR2 is SNEGSKA in the germline V gene (reference sequence). CDR3 loop: CSARGERGGKETQYF. CDR3 coding DNA: TGCAGTGCTAGAGGAGAGCGGGGGGGCAAGGAGACCCAGTACTTC.

This clonotype was detected only a few times. This chain joins TRBV9 and TRBJ1-1; 7 positions agree with TRBD1. The length of the CDR3 is 15 residues. Trimming at V came to 0 bases and at J to 4 bases, leaving 6 bases not matched to a gene. In germline, CDR1 is SGDLS, CDR2 YYNGEE. The CDR3 DNA reads as TGTGCCAGCAGCGTAGGAGGGGGCTCGAGCACTGAAGCTTTCTTT. Translating it yields CASSVGGGSSTEAFF. The whole variable domain, remainder taken from reference TRBV9 and TRBJ1-1, is DSGVTQTPKHLITATGQRVTLRCSPRSGDLSVYWYQQSLDQGLQFLIQYYNGEERAKGNILERFSAQQFPDLHSELNLSSLELGDSALYFCASSVGGGSSTEAFFGQGTRLTVV.

This clonotype was detected many times. This chain joins TRBV27 and TRBJ2-5; perhaps TRBD2 as D (7 bases). The CDR3 consists of 15 residues. Germline CDR1 and CDR2: MNHEY and SMNVEV (reference sequence). Between the trimmed V and J ends, which lost 0 bases and 4 bases, there was a span of 12 bases. CDR3 region: CASSLSGGPGETQYF. The DNA of the CDR3 is TGTGCCAGCAGTTTATCCGGGGGGCCCGGAGAGACCCAGTACTTC.

In this sample, this clonotype is large. The chain is built from TRBV12-5 and TRBJ2-7, with TRBD1 identical over 8 bases. This CDR3 contains 16 residues. The germline gives CDR1 LGHNT, CDR2 FRNRAP. The junction had 17 bases not matched to a gene; V was cut back by 7 bases and J by 6 bases. Written as DNA, the CDR3 is TGTGCTAGTGCCTTCGGTTCAGGGGGCGCAACCGGCGAGCAGTACTTC. This translates into CASAFGSGGATGEQYF.

This chain joins TRBV19 and TRBJ2-1, with 8 positions matching TRBD2. There are 15 residues in the CDR3. CDR1 and CDR2 (germline): LNHDA, SQIVND (reference sequence). With 3 bases clipped from V and 4 bases from J, the junction kept 5 bases outside the gene matches. This chain's CDR3 is CASSITASGYNEQFF. In nucleotides, the CDR3 is TGTGCCAGTAGTATTACGGCTAGCGGGTACAATGAGCAGTTCTTC.

Only a few counts were recorded for this clonotype. The chain joins TRBV12-5 to TRBJ1-5; D may be TRBD1 (6 bases). Germline V gene sequence: CDR1 LGHNT, CDR2 FRNRAP. The V gene lost 6 bases and the J gene lost 6 bases, with 9 bases spanning the gap. The CDR3 loop spans 12 amino acids. CDR3 in amino acids: CASGRQVQPQHF. The DNA for the CDR3 is TGTGCTAGTGGGCGACAGGTTCAGCCCCAGCATTTT.

This clonotype has ten or more counts. This chain links TRBV20-1 with TRBJ1-1; D remains unclear. Germline CDR1 is DFQATT and CDR2 is SNEGSKA (reference sequence). V was shortened by 0 bases and J by 2 bases, with 13 bases between the two germline ends. The CDR3 spans 15 residues. CDR3 residues: CSARDAGEINTEAFF. CDR3 DNA sequence: TGCAGTGCTAGAGATGCCGGGGAGATTAACACTGAAGCTTTCTTT.

This clonotype has a count of ten or more. The chain couples TRBV7-8 to TRBJ2-1, with TRBD1 matching over 7 bases. Trimming at V came to 1 base and at J to 4 bases, leaving 4 bases not matched to a gene. Germline CDR1 and CDR2: SGHVS and FQNEAQ. The CDR3 has 15 residues. CDR3 DNA sequence: TGTGCCAGCAGCTTAGTGACAGGGTCTTACAATGAGCAGTTCTTC. Translated, it gives CASSLVTGSYNEQFF.

This clonotype occurred many times. The chain links TRBV7-2 to TRBJ2-7; no definite D call. Germline loops: CDR1 SGHTA, CDR2 FQGNSA. The CDR3 runs to 13 residues. V gave up 1 base and J gave up 3 bases, with 7 bases separating them. Here the CDR3 reads CASSLVAGYEQYF. As DNA, the CDR3 is TGTGCCAGCAGCTTAGTGGCAGGCTACGAGCAGTACTTC.

At least ten counts were recorded for this clonotype. This chain uses TRBV12-3 or TRBV12-4 with TRBJ2-7; tentative D call: TRBD2 (6 bases). V was trimmed by 2 bases and J by 0 bases, leaving 11 bases between them. The CDR3 is 15 residues long. The CDR3 loop is CASSLRRAASYEQYF. For the CDR3, the DNA is TGTGCCAGCAGTTTAAGGAGGGCCGCCTCCTACGAGCAGTACTTC.

This clonotype came up many times. The chain is built from TRBV29-1 and TRBJ2-5; D might be TRBD1 (6 bases). This CDR3 is built from 14 residues. V shed 4 bases and J shed 2 bases, with 14 bases lying between them. The germline gives CDR1 SQVTM, CDR2 ANQGSEA. CDR3 nucleotides: TGCAGCGTTGGGGCCAGGGGCCCTCAAGAGACCCAGTACTTC. The encoded protein is CSVGARGPQETQYF. Drawing the rest from reference TRBV29-1 and TRBJ2-5, the complete variable domain is SAVISQKPSRDICQRGTSLTIQCQVDSQVTMMFWYRQQPGQSLTLIATANQGSEATYESGFVIDKFPISRPNLTFSTLTVSNMSPEDSSIYLCSVGARGPQETQYFGPGTRLLVL.

The sample holds many counts of this clonotype. The chain links TRBV4-3 to TRBJ2-7, with 10 bases lining up with TRBD2. From germline, CDR1 is LGHNA and CDR2 YSLEER. Trimming at V came to 1 base and at J to 5 bases, leaving 5 bases not matched to a gene. The CDR3 is 15 residues long. CDR3 in amino acids: CASSQAGAGGNEQYF. CDR3 sequence (DNA): TGCGCCAGCAGCCAAGCTGGAGCGGGGGGGAACGAGCAGTACTTC.

This clonotype has a count of ten or more. The chain has TRBV5-5 and TRBJ1-2; D may be TRBD1 (6 bases). Germline V gene data show CDR1 as SGHKS and CDR2 as YYEKEE (reference sequence). CDR3 length: 13 residues. Trimming pared 1 base from V and 6 bases from J, leaving 10 bases between. The CDR3 reads CASSLYGGNGYTF. The CDR3 coding sequence is TGTGCCAGCAGCTTGTACGGGGGCAATGGCTACACCTTC.

A few counts support this clonotype. The chain combines TRBV13 with TRBJ2-7; TRBD1 agrees at 9 bases. The V gene's germline CDR1 is PRHDT and CDR2 FYEKMQ (reference sequence). With V trimmed by 1 base and J by 9 bases, 4 bases remained unmatched. The CDR3 has 13 amino acids. This chain's CDR3 is CASSLVTGGPQYF. The CDR3 bases are TGTGCCAGCAGCTTAGTGACAGGGGGTCCGCAGTACTTC.

This clonotype was observed a handful of times. The rearrangement uses TRBV28 and TRBJ1-2; the D is unclear. The V and J ends lost 5 bases and 4 bases respectively, with 8 bases between them. The CDR3 totals 12 residues. CDR1 is MDHEN and CDR2 is SYDVKM in the germline V gene. The CDR3 DNA reads TGTGCCAGCAGTGGGCTAAGCTATGGCTACACCTTC. It codes for CASSGLSYGYTF.

This clonotype has just a few counts. V and J are TRBV28 and TRBJ2-1; a possible D gene is TRBD2 (6 bases). This CDR3 is 17 amino acids long. Germline CDR1 MDHEN, CDR2 SYDVKM. The germline V and J ends were trimmed by 3 bases and 9 bases, with 24 bases remaining between them. For the CDR3, the DNA is TGTGCCAGCAGTTTCTACTCCGGGCCACGCGGGATGGGTGAGCAGTTCTTC. It codes for CASSFYSGPRGMGEQFF.

This clonotype was seen at least ten times. The chain carries TRBV28 and TRBJ1-5; D unclear. The V end was cut by 1 base, the J end by 6 bases, with 7 bases between. The CDR3 extends over 13 amino acids. Germline CDR1 MDHEN, CDR2 SYDVKM. The CDR3 bases are TGTGCCAGCAGTTTATTAGGAGGTCAGCCCCAGCATTTT. It is translated as CASSLLGGQPQHF.

There are many counts of this clonotype. The rearrangement joins TRBV7-9 to TRBJ2-5; D is perhaps TRBD1 (5 bases). CDR1 SEHNR and CDR2 FQNEAQ come from the germline V gene (reference sequence). V gave up 4 bases and J gave up 5 bases, with 14 bases separating them. CDR3 length: 14 residues. Here the CDR3 DNA reads TGTGCCAGCAGCTACAGGAACCCCAAGGAGACCCAGTACTTC. It yields the protein CASSYRNPKETQYF.